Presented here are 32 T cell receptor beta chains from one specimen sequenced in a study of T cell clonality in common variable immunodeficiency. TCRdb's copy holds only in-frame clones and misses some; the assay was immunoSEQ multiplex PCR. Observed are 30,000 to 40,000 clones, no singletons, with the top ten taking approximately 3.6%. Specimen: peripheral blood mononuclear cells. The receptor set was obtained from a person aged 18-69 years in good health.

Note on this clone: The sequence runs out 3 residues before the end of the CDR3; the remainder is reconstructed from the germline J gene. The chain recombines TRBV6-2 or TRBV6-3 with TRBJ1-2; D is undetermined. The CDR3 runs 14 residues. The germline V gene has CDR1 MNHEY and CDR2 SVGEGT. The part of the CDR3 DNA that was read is TGTGCCAGCAGTTACGGGCGGGAGGTGGCTGAC. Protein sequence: CASSYGREVAD. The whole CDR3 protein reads CASSYGREVADYTF.

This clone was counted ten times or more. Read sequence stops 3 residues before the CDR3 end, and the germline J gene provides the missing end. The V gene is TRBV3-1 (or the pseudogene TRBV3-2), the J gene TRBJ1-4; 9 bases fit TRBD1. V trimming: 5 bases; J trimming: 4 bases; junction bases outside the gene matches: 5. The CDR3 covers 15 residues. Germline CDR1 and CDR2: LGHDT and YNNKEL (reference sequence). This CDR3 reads CASSYWDRDNEKLFF. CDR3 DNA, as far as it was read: TGTGCCAGCAGCTATTGGGACAGGGATAATGAAAAA.

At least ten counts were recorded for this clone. The CDR3 loop reads CASAAQDPDEQYF. The sequenced CDR3 bases are TGCGCCAGCGCGGCCCAAGATCCCGACGAG. The chain employs TRBV10-1 and TRBJ2-7; D remains unclear. The read ends 3 residues before the CDR3 terminus; that terminus is restored from the germline J gene. V was clipped by 8 bases and J by 5 bases, with 16 bases between them. The CDR3 has 13 residues. CDR1 is WNHNN and CDR2 is SYGVQD in the germline V gene (reference sequence).

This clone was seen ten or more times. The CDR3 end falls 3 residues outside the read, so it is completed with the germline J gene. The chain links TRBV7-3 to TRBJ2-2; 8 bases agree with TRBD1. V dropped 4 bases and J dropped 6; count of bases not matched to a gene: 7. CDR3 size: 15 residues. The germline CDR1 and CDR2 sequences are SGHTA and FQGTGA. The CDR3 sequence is CASSSTGEGAGELFF. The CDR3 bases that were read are TGTGCCAGCAGCTCGACAGGGGAAGGGGCCGGGGAG.

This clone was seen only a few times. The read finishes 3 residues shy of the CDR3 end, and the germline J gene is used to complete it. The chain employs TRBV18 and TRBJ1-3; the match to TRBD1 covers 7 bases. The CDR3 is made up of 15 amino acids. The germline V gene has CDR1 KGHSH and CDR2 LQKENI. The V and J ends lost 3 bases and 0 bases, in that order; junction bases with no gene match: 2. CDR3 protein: CASSPGQPSGNTIYF. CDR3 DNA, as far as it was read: TGTGCCAGCTCACCGGGACAGCCCTCTGGAAACACC. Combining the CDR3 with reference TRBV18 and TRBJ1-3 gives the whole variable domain NAGVMQNPRHLVRRRGQEARLRCSPMKGHSHVYWYRQLPEEGLKFMVYLQKENIIDESGMPKERFSAEFPKEGPSILRIQQVVRGDSAAYFCASSPGQPSGNTIYFGEGSWLTVV.

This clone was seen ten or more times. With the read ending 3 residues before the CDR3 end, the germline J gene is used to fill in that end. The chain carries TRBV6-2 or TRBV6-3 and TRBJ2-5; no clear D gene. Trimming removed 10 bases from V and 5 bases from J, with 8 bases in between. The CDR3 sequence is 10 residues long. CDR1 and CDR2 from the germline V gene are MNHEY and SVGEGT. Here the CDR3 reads CATGRETQYF. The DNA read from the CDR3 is TGTGCCACAGGTAGGGAGACC.

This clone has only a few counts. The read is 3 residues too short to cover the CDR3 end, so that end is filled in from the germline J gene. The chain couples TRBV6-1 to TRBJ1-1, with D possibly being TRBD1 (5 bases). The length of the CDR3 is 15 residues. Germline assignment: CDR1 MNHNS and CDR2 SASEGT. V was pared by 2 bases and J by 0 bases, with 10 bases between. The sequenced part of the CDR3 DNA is TGTGCCAGCAGTGAATCGAGGACAATGAACACTGAA. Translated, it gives CASSESRTMNTE. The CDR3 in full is CASSESRTMNTEAFF.

The sequenced CDR3 bases are TGTGCCAGTAGTATCGCGACACCTGGAAACACC. It specifies CASSIATPGNT. Given in full, the CDR3 is CASSIATPGNTIYF. J is TRBJ1-3 and V is TRBV19; D not resolved. The read comes to an end 3 residues before the CDR3 does, leaving the germline J gene to fill in the end. The length of the CDR3 is 14 residues. Trimming removed 3 bases from V and 2 bases from J, with 8 bases in between. CDR1 LNHDA and CDR2 SQIVND come from the germline V gene (reference sequence).

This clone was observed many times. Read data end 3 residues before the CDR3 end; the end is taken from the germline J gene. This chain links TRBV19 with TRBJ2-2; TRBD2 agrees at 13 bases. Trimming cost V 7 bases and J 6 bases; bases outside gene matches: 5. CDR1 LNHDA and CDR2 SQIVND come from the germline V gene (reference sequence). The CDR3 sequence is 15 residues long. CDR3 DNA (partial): TGTGCCAGTACCTGGACTAGCGGGAGACCCGGGGAG. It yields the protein CASTWTSGRPGE. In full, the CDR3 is CASTWTSGRPGELFF.

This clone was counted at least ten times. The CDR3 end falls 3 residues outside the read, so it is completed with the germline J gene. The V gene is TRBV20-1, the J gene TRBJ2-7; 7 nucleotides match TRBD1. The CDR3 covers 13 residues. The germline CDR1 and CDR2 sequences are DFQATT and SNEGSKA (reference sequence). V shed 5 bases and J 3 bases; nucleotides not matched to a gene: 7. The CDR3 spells CSARDSLLYEQYF. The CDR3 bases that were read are TGCAGTGCTCGGGACAGTCTCCTCTACGAG.

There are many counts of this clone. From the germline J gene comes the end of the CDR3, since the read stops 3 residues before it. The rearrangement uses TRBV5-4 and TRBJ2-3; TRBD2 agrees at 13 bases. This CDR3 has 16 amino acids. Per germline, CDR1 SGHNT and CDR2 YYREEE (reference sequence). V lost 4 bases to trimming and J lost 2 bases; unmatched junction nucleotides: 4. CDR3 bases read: TGTGCCAGCAGCGCTGGACTAGCGGGGGCCACAGATACG. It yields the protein CASSAGLAGATDT. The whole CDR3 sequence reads CASSAGLAGATDTQYF.

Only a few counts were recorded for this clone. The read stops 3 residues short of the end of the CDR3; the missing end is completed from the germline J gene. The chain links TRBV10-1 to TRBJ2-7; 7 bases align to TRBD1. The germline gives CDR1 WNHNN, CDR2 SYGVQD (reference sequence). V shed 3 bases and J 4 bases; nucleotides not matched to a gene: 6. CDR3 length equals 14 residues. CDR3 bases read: TGCGCCAGCAGTGAAGGGGGACAGAGATACGAG. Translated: CASSEGGQRYE. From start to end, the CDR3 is CASSEGGQRYEQYF.

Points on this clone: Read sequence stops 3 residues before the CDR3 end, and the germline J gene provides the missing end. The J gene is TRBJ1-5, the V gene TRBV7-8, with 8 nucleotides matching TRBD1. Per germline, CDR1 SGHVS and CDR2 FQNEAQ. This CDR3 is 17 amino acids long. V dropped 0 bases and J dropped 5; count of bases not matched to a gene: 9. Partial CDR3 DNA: TGTGCCAGCAGCTTAGCGCGCAGGGGGCGGATCGATCAGCCC. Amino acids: CASSLARRGRIDQP. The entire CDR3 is CASSLARRGRIDQPQHF.

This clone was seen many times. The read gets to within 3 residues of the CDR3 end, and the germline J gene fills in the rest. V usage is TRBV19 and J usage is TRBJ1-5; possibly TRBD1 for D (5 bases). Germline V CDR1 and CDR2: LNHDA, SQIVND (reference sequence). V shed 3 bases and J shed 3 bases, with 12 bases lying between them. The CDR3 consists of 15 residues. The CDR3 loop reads CASSINEGPNQPQHF. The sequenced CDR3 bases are TGTGCCAGTAGTATTAACGAGGGGCCCAATCAGCCC.

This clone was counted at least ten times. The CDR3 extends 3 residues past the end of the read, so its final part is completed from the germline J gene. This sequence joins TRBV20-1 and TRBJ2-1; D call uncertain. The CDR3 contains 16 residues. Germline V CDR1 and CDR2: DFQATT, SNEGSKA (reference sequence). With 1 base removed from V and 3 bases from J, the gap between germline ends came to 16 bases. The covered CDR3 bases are TGCAGTGCTAGAGCCCCTAGTAGGATGTACTACAATGAG. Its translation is CSARAPSRMYYNE. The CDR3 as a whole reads CSARAPSRMYYNEQFF.

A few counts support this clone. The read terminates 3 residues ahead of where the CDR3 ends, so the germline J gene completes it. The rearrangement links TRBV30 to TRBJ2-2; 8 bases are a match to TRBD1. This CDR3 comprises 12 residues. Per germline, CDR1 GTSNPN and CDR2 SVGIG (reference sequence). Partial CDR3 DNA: TGTGCCTGGGGCAGGGGGCAGGAAAAG. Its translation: CAWGRGQEK. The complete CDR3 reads CAWGRGQEKLFF. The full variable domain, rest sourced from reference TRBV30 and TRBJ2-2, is SQTIHQWPATLVQPVGSPLSLECTVEGTSNPNLYWYRQAAGRGLQLLFYSVGIGQISSEVPQNLSASRPQDRQFILSSKKLLLSDSGFYLCAWGRGQEKLFFGEGSRLTVL.

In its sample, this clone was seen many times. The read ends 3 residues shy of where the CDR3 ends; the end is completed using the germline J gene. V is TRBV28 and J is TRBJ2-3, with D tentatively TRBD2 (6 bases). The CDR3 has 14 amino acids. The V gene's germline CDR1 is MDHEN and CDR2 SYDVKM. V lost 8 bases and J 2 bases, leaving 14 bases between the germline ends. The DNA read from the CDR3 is TGTGCCAGCTTTGGACTATTCTACACAGATACG. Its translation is CASFGLFYTDT. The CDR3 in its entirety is CASFGLFYTDTQYF.

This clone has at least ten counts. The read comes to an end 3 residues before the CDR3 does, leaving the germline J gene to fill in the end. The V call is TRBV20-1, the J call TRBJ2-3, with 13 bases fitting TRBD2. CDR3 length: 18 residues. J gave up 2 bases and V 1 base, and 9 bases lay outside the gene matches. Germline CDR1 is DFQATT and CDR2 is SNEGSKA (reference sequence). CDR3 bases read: TGCAGTGCTAGAGCCCCGTCCGGGACTAGCGGGATCACAGATACG. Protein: CSARAPSGTSGITDT. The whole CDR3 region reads CSARAPSGTSGITDTQYF.

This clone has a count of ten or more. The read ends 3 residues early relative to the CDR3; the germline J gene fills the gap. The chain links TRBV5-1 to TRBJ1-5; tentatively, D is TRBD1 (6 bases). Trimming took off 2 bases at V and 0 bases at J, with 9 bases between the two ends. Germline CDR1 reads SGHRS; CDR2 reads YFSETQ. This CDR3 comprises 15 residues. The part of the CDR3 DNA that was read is TGCGCCAGCAGCTTCTCAGGGGATAGCAATCAGCCC. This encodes CASSFSGDSNQP. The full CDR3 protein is CASSFSGDSNQPQHF.

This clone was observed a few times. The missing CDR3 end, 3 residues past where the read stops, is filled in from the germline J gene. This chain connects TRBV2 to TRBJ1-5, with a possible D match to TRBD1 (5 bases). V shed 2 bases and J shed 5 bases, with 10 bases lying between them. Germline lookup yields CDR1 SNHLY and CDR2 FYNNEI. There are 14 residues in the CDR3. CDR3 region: CASSEMPGYQPQHF. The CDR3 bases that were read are TGTGCCAGCAGTGAAATGCCAGGGTATCAGCCC.

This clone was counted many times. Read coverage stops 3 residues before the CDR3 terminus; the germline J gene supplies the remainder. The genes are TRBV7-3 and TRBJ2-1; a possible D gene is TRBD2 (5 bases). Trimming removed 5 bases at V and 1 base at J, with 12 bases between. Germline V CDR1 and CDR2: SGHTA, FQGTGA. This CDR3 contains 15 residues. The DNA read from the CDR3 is TGTGCCAGCAGCCCCTTGGTAGCGTCCTACAATGAG. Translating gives CASSPLVASYNE. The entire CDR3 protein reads CASSPLVASYNEQFF. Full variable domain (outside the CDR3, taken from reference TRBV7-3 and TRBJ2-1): GAGVSQTPSNKVTEKGKYVELRCDPISGHTALYWYRQSLGQGPEFLIYFQGTGAADDSGLPNDRFFAVRPEGSVSTLKIQRTERGDSAVYLCASSPLVASYNEQFFGPGTRLTVL.

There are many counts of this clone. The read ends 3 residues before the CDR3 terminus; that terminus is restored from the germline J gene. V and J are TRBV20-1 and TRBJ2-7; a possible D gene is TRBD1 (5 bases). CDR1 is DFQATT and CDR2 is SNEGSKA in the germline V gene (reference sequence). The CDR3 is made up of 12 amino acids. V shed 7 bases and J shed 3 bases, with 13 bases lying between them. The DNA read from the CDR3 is TGCAGTGTTTCCCAGGGTATCTACGAG. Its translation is CSVSQGIYE. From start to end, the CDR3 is CSVSQGIYEQYF.

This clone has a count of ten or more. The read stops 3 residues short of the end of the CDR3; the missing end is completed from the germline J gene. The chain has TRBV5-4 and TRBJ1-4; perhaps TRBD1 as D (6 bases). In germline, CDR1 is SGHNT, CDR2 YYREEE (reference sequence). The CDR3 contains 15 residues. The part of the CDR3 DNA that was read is TGTGCCAGCAGACCTGACAGGACTTATAATTCACCA. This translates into CASRPDRTYNSP. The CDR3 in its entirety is CASRPDRTYNSPLFF.

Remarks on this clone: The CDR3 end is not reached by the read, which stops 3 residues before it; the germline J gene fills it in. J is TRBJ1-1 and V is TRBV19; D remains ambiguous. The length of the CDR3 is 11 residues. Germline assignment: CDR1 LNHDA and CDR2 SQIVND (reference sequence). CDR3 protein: CASSLPTEAFF. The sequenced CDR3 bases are TGTGCCAGTAGTCTACCGACAGAA.

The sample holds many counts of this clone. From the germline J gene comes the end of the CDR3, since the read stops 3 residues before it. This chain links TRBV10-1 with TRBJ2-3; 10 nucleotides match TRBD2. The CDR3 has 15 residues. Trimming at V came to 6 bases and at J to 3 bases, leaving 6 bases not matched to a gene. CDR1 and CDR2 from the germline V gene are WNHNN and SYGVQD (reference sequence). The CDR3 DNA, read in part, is TGCGCCAGCAGGAAGGGACTAGCGAGGACAGATACG. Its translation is CASRKGLARTDT. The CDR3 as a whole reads CASRKGLARTDTQYF.

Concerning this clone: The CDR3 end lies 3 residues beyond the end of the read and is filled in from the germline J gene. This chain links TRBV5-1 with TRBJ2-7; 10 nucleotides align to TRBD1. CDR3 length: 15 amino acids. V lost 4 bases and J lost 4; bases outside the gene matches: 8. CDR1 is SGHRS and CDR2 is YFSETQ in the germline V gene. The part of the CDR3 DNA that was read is TGCGCCAGCAGCCCCGGGACAGGGGATGTTTACGAG. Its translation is CASSPGTGDVYE. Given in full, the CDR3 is CASSPGTGDVYEQYF.

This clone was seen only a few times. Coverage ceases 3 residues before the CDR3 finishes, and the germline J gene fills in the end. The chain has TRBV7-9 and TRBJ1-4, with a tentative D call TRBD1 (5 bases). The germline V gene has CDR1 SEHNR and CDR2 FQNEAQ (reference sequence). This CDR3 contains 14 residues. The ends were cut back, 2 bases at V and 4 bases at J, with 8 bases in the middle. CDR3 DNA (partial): TGTGCCAGCAGCTTAACGGGGGGTAATGAAAAA. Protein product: CASSLTGGNEK. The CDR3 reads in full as CASSLTGGNEKLFF.

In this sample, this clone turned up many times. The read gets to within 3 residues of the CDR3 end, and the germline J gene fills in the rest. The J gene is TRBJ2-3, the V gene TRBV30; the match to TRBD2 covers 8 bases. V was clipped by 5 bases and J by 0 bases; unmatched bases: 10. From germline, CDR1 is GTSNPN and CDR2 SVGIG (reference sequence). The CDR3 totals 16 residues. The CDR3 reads CAWAGGEGRSTDTQYF. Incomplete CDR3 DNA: TGTGCCTGGGCCGGGGGGGAGGGCAGGAGCACAGATACG.

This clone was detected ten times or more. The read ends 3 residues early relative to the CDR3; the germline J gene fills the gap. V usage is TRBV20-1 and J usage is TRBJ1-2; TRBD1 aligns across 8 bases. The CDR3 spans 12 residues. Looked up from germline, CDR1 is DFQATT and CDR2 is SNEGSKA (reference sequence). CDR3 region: CSASGDRGGYTF. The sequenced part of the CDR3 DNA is TGCAGTGCTAGCGGAGACAGGGGAGGC.

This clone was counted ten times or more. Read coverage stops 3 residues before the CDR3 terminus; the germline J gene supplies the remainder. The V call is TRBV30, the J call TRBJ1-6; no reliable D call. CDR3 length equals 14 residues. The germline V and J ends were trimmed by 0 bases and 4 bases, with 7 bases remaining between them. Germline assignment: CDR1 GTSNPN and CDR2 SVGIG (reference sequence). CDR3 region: CAWSVTEYNSPLHF. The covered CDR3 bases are TGTGCCTGGAGTGTCACAGAATATAATTCACCC.

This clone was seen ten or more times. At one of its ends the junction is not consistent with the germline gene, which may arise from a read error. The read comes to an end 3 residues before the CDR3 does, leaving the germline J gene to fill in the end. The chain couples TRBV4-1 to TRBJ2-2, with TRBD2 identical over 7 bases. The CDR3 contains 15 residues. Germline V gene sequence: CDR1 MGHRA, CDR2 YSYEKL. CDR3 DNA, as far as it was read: TGCGCCAGCAGCCAAGTAGCGGGCTACACTGGGGAG. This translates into CASSQVAGYTGE. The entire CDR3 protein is CASSQVAGYTGELFF.

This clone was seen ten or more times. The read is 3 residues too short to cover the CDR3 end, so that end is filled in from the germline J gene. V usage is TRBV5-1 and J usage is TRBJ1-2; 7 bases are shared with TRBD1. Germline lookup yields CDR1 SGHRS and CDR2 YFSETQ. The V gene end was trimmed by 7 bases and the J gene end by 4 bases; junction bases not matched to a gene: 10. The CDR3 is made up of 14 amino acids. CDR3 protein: CASGQQGTVYGYTF. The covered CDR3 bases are TGCGCCAGCGGGCAACAGGGGACCGTCTATGGC.